Listed below are T cell receptor beta chains from one sample, sequenced in a study of blood T cell repertoires in COVID-19. TCRdb's table, derived via immunoSEQ multiplex PCR, lists solely in-frame clones and lacks some. Of 190,000 or so clones in the sample, 80% to 90% were seen once. What was sequenced was peripheral blood. The receptors derive from a man aged 55 to 70 who had recovered from COVID-19. CDR3s include the opening cysteine and the closing phenylalanine or tryptophan. The order of the fields is V gene, clone size, J gene, D gene, CDR3 DNA, CDR3 protein. A D gene is named only where the DNA matches it firmly. Size is stated for part of the rows, as once, few or many counts, or as a class when the clone is expanded.

v_call: TRBV11-3; clone_size: NA; j_call: TRBJ2-7; d_call: NA; cdr3_nt: TGTGCCAGCAGCTTAGGCCCCTCGAGCTCCTACGAGCAGTACTTC; cdr3_aa: CASSLGPSSSYEQYF
v_call: TRBV12-3/TRBV12-4; clone_size: NA; j_call: TRBJ1-3; d_call: NA; cdr3_nt: TGTGCCAGCAGTCCCTCCTCTGGAAACACCATATATTTT; cdr3_aa: CASSPSSGNTIYF
v_call: TRBV18; clone_size: NA; j_call: TRBJ2-7; d_call: TRBD1; cdr3_nt: TGTGCCAGCCAGGGGGACAGGGCATTCCACGAGCAGTACTTC; cdr3_aa: CASQGDRAFHEQYF
v_call: TRBV7-2; clone_size: NA; j_call: TRBJ1-4; d_call: TRBD1; cdr3_nt: TGTGCCAGCAGCTCTATCTCCGGGACAGGGAATGAAAAACTGTTTTTT; cdr3_aa: CASSSISGTGNEKLFF
v_call: TRBV28; clone_size: NA; j_call: TRBJ1-2; d_call: NA; cdr3_nt: TGTGCCAGCAGCGGACCAGGGCTAGGCTACACCTTC; cdr3_aa: CASSGPGLGYTF
v_call: TRBV12-5; clone_size: NA; j_call: TRBJ2-1; d_call: NA; cdr3_nt: TGTGCTAGTGGCCGGGTGGGTGAGCAGTTCTTC; cdr3_aa: CASGRVGEQFF
v_call: TRBV5-8; clone_size: NA; j_call: TRBJ1-4; d_call: TRBD1; cdr3_nt: TGTGCCAGCAGCTTCCCGGGACAGGGGGCCAGGAAACTGTTTTTT; cdr3_aa: CASSFPGQGARKLFF
v_call: TRBV4-2; clone_size: once; j_call: TRBJ2-2; d_call: NA; cdr3_nt: TGTGCCAGCAGCCAAGATGGGCAGAACACCGGGGAGCTGTTTTTT; cdr3_aa: CASSQDGQNTGELFF
v_call: TRBV27; clone_size: NA; j_call: TRBJ2-7; d_call: NA; cdr3_nt: TGTGCCAGCAGTACCCGGGAAGAGGACGAGCAGTACTTC; cdr3_aa: CASSTREEDEQYF
v_call: TRBV6-6; clone_size: NA; j_call: TRBJ2-2; d_call: NA; cdr3_nt: TGTGCCAGCAGAGCGGAGGGCGGGGAGCTGTTTTTT; cdr3_aa: CASRAEGGELFF
v_call: TRBV27; clone_size: NA; j_call: TRBJ1-5; d_call: NA; cdr3_nt: TGTGCCAGCAGTTTATATGGAGATCAGCCCCAGCATTTT; cdr3_aa: CASSLYGDQPQHF
v_call: TRBV3-1/TRBV3-2; clone_size: NA; j_call: TRBJ1-4; d_call: NA; cdr3_nt: TGTGCCAGCGGAAGACAGGCGACGAATGAAAAACTGTTTTTT; cdr3_aa: CASGRQATNEKLFF
v_call: TRBV6-6; clone_size: NA; j_call: TRBJ2-7; d_call: TRBD1; cdr3_nt: TGTGCCAGCAGTTACCCAGGGGGCCTTGAGCAGTACTTC; cdr3_aa: CASSYPGGLEQYF
v_call: TRBV5-7; clone_size: NA; j_call: TRBJ1-2; d_call: NA; cdr3_nt: TGTGCCAGCAGCCCTTGGACAGCCTATGGCTACACCTTC; cdr3_aa: CASSPWTAYGYTF
v_call: TRBV7-3; clone_size: once; j_call: TRBJ2-5; d_call: TRBD2; cdr3_nt: TGTGCCAGCAGCCCCCGGCGGGGGTTTGAGACCCAGTACTTC; cdr3_aa: CASSPRRGFETQYF
v_call: TRBV30; clone_size: once; j_call: TRBJ2-7; d_call: NA; cdr3_nt: TGTGCCTGGAGTCCTGGACACCCCCCCTACGAGCAGTACTTC; cdr3_aa: CAWSPGHPPYEQYF
v_call: TRBV30; clone_size: NA; j_call: TRBJ2-1; d_call: NA; cdr3_nt: TGTGCCTGGAGTGTACGTCCTGTCAGCTCCTACAATGAGCAGTTCTTC; cdr3_aa: CAWSVRPVSSYNEQFF
v_call: TRBV24-1; clone_size: NA; j_call: TRBJ2-1; d_call: TRBD2; cdr3_nt: TGTGCCACCAGTGACACTAGCGGGAGTCGTTACAATGAGCAGTTCTTC; cdr3_aa: CATSDTSGSRYNEQFF
v_call: TRBV5-1; clone_size: NA; j_call: TRBJ2-7; d_call: NA; cdr3_nt: TGCGCCAGCAGCTTGGATGCGGCATCCACCGAGCAGTACTTC; cdr3_aa: CASSLDAASTEQYF
v_call: TRBV5-5; clone_size: NA; j_call: TRBJ2-2; d_call: TRBD1; cdr3_nt: TGTGCCAGCGCCGGGACAGGGGGCGCGGCCGGGGAGCTGTTTTTT; cdr3_aa: CASAGTGGAAGELFF
v_call: TRBV7-3; clone_size: NA; j_call: TRBJ1-1; d_call: TRBD1; cdr3_nt: TGTGCCAGCAGCTTCGGGACAGGGCTAAACACTGAAGCTTTCTTT; cdr3_aa: CASSFGTGLNTEAFF
v_call: TRBV5-1; clone_size: NA; j_call: TRBJ2-5; d_call: NA; cdr3_nt: TGCGCCAGCGAGTCGGGCCAGGGCCGAGAGACCCAGTACTTC; cdr3_aa: CASESGQGRETQYF
v_call: TRBV11-2; clone_size: NA; j_call: TRBJ2-7; d_call: TRBD1; cdr3_nt: TGTGCCAGCAGCTTTCCTTCCGGGACAGGTTCCTACGAGCAGTACTTC; cdr3_aa: CASSFPSGTGSYEQYF
v_call: TRBV30; clone_size: once; j_call: TRBJ2-1; d_call: TRBD2; cdr3_nt: TGTGCCATCGGGGCGGCTAGCGGCGGGGGGGATGAGCAGTTCTTC; cdr3_aa: CAIGAASGGGDEQFF
v_call: TRBV30; clone_size: once; j_call: TRBJ2-5; d_call: NA; cdr3_nt: TGTGCCTGGACGGGCCAAGAGACCCAGTACTTC; cdr3_aa: CAWTGQETQYF
v_call: TRBV27; clone_size: NA; j_call: TRBJ1-1; d_call: NA; cdr3_nt: TGTGCCAGCAGTCGTACCGGAGTCTCGAACACTGAAGCTTTCTTT; cdr3_aa: CASSRTGVSNTEAFF
v_call: TRBV5-4; clone_size: once; j_call: TRBJ2-1; d_call: NA; cdr3_nt: TGTGCCAGCAGCTTGGAGCCAGGCAATTCCTACAATGAGCAGTTCTTC; cdr3_aa: CASSLEPGNSYNEQFF
v_call: TRBV12-5; clone_size: NA; j_call: TRBJ2-1; d_call: NA; cdr3_nt: TGTGCTAGTGGTTCGGAAGACAGATACAATGAGCAGTTCTTC; cdr3_aa: CASGSEDRYNEQFF
v_call: TRBV21-1; clone_size: NA; j_call: TRBJ1-5; d_call: NA; cdr3_nt: TGTGCCAGCAGCAAAGGTTGTATTCGTCCGACAGGGAGATATCAGCCCCAGCATTTT; cdr3_aa: CASSKGCIRPTGRYQPQHF
v_call: TRBV6-5; clone_size: NA; j_call: TRBJ2-1; d_call: NA; cdr3_nt: TGTGCCAGCAGGCAGTTCCTCTCCTACAATGAGCAGTTCTTC; cdr3_aa: CASRQFLSYNEQFF
v_call: TRBV30; clone_size: NA; j_call: TRBJ2-5; d_call: NA; cdr3_nt: TGTGCCTGGCTAGGGGGAGGGAAAGAGACCCAGTACTTC; cdr3_aa: CAWLGGGKETQYF
v_call: TRBV3-1/TRBV3-2; clone_size: NA; j_call: TRBJ1-4; d_call: TRBD1; cdr3_nt: TGTGCCAGCAGCCAAGCCGGGACAGGGAAGGAAAAACTGTTTTTT; cdr3_aa: CASSQAGTGKEKLFF
v_call: TRBV6-6; clone_size: NA; j_call: TRBJ1-5; d_call: NA; cdr3_nt: TGTGCCAGCCGACAGGAGTCAGTGCAGCCCCAGCATTTT; cdr3_aa: CASRQESVQPQHF
v_call: TRBV6-5; clone_size: NA; j_call: TRBJ2-2; d_call: NA; cdr3_nt: TGTGCCAGCAAAGGCAGGGTTCCCGGGGAGCTGTTTTTT; cdr3_aa: CASKGRVPGELFF
v_call: TRBV24-1; clone_size: NA; j_call: TRBJ2-1; d_call: NA; cdr3_nt: TGTGCCACCAGTGACCCTTACAATGAGCAGTTCTTC; cdr3_aa: CATSDPYNEQFF
v_call: TRBV6-6; clone_size: once; j_call: TRBJ1-6; d_call: NA; cdr3_nt: TGTGCCAGCAGTAACAGGGTTTCCTATAATTCACCCCTCCACTTT; cdr3_aa: CASSNRVSYNSPLHF
v_call: TRBV15; clone_size: NA; j_call: TRBJ1-5; d_call: TRBD1; cdr3_nt: TGTGCCACCAGCCCGCGGGGGGGGACAGGAATAAATCAGCCCCAGCATTTT; cdr3_aa: CATSPRGGTGINQPQHF
v_call: TRBV4-3; clone_size: NA; j_call: TRBJ2-7; d_call: TRBD2; cdr3_nt: TGCGCCAGCAGCCGGGGACTAGCGAGGAGATACGAGCAGTACTTC; cdr3_aa: CASSRGLARRYEQYF
v_call: TRBV7-9; clone_size: NA; j_call: TRBJ2-1; d_call: NA; cdr3_nt: TGTGCCAGCGAAACAGGGAGGGTTGAGCAGTTCTTC; cdr3_aa: CASETGRVEQFF
v_call: TRBV27; clone_size: once; j_call: TRBJ2-7; d_call: TRBD2; cdr3_nt: TGTGCCAGCAGTTTCGGATCTAGCGGTTCCTACGAGCAGTACTTC; cdr3_aa: CASSFGSSGSYEQYF
v_call: TRBV28; clone_size: NA; j_call: TRBJ2-1; d_call: NA; cdr3_nt: TGTGCCAGTCGGATCCGGGACTTTCATGGGGATGAGCAGTTCTTC; cdr3_aa: CASRIRDFHGDEQFF
v_call: TRBV6-5; clone_size: NA; j_call: TRBJ1-1; d_call: NA; cdr3_nt: TGTGCCAGCAGTTTTGGAACGGCGGGTGGAACTGAAGCTTTCTTT; cdr3_aa: CASSFGTAGGTEAFF
v_call: TRBV7-9; clone_size: NA; j_call: TRBJ2-3; d_call: TRBD1; cdr3_nt: TGTGCCAGCAGCTTGGGTACAGGGGGATGGACAGATACGCAGTATTTT; cdr3_aa: CASSLGTGGWTDTQYF
v_call: TRBV10-3; clone_size: NA; j_call: TRBJ1-2; d_call: TRBD1; cdr3_nt: TGTGCCATCAGTCCCCAGGGACAGCTCATTTCTAACTATGGCTACACCTTC; cdr3_aa: CAISPQGQLISNYGYTF
v_call: TRBV5-1; clone_size: NA; j_call: TRBJ1-2; d_call: NA; cdr3_nt: TGCGCCAGCAGTCAAGACGACAGGTCTTATGGCTACACCTTC; cdr3_aa: CASSQDDRSYGYTF
v_call: TRBV19; clone_size: NA; j_call: TRBJ2-7; d_call: TRBD2; cdr3_nt: TGTGCCAGTAGGAACTCTCTAGCGGGAACATTCGAGCAGTACTTC; cdr3_aa: CASRNSLAGTFEQYF
v_call: TRBV9; clone_size: NA; j_call: TRBJ2-3; d_call: TRBD2; cdr3_nt: TGTGCCAGCAGCGCTCCCGCGGGGGGAGATACGCAGTATTTT; cdr3_aa: CASSAPAGGDTQYF
v_call: TRBV18; clone_size: NA; j_call: TRBJ2-5; d_call: TRBD2; cdr3_nt: TGTGCCAGCTCACTGAGACTAGCGGGCTTAGAGACCCAGTACTTC; cdr3_aa: CASSLRLAGLETQYF
v_call: TRBV7-9; clone_size: few; j_call: TRBJ1-1; d_call: TRBD1; cdr3_nt: TGTGCCAGCAGCTTGAAAAGGGGGCAGAACACTGAAGCTTTCTTT; cdr3_aa: CASSLKRGQNTEAFF
v_call: TRBV29-1; clone_size: NA; j_call: TRBJ1-1; d_call: TRBD1; cdr3_nt: TGCAGCGCTGTACGACAGGGGGCGAGTACTGAAGCTTTCTTT; cdr3_aa: CSAVRQGASTEAFF
v_call: TRBV6-2/TRBV6-3; clone_size: NA; j_call: TRBJ1-1; d_call: NA; cdr3_nt: TGTGCCAGCAGTTACCCCGGCGATAACAGGGCGAGCCCAATAAAATACACTGAAGCTTTCTTT; cdr3_aa: CASSYPGDNRASPIKYTEAFF
v_call: TRBV6-2/TRBV6-3; clone_size: once; j_call: TRBJ2-1; d_call: TRBD2; cdr3_nt: TGTGCCAGCAGTTACGTGGGACTAGCGGGCATGACATACAATGAGCAGTTCTTC; cdr3_aa: CASSYVGLAGMTYNEQFF
v_call: TRBV7-3; clone_size: medium-sized; j_call: TRBJ2-3; d_call: TRBD2; cdr3_nt: TGTGCCAGCCGACTCACTAGCGGGGGCACAGATACGCAGTATTTT; cdr3_aa: CASRLTSGGTDTQYF
v_call: TRBV28; clone_size: NA; j_call: TRBJ2-7; d_call: NA; cdr3_nt: TGTGCCAGCACCTACCCCGAGCAGTACTTC; cdr3_aa: CASTYPEQYF
v_call: TRBV6-5; clone_size: NA; j_call: TRBJ2-7; d_call: NA; cdr3_nt: TGTGCCAGCAGTTACGGGCCCTACGAGCAGTACTTC; cdr3_aa: CASSYGPYEQYF